Presented here are 10 T cell receptor beta chains from one specimen sequenced in a study of cytomegalovirus exposure and HLA in healthy donors. The PCR employed 60 Vbeta primers together with 13 Jbeta primers. Profiled with immunoSEQ multiplex PCR; TCRdb holds only in-frame clones, not every one. The sample has under 150,000 clones; 73% are singletons. Sequencing used PBMCs. The receptors derive from a woman in her forties in good health and CMV-seronegative.

This chain connects TRBV19 to TRBJ1-6, with 7 bases that match TRBD1. After removal of 6 bases from V and 5 bases from J, the junction contained 7 bases not matched to a gene. CDR1 LNHDA and CDR2 SQIVND come from the germline V gene (reference sequence). This CDR3 has 15 amino acids. The CDR3 here is CASSTRDSHNSPLHF. CDR3 nucleotide sequence: TGTGCCAGTAGCACCCGGGACAGCCATAATTCACCCCTCCACTTT. Full variable domain (missing parts from reference TRBV19 and TRBJ1-6): DGGITQSPKYLFRKEGQNVTLSCEQNLNHDAMYWYRQDPGQGLRLIYYSQIVNDFQKGDIAEGYSVSREKKESFPLTVTSAQKNPTAFYLCASSTRDSHNSPLHFGNGTRLTVT.

The rearrangement links TRBV9 to TRBJ1-4, with TRBD1 identical over 8 bases. V lost 3 bases to trimming and J lost 5 bases; unmatched junction nucleotides: 6. The CDR3 extends over 15 amino acids. Germline-derived CDR1 and CDR2 are SGDLS and YYNGEE. This CDR3 reads CASSASSGGNEKLFF. The CDR3 DNA follows: TGTGCCAGCAGCGCCTCCTCAGGGGGCAATGAAAAACTGTTTTTT.

Regarding this clone: The same CDR3 arises from other DNA sequences in this sample as well. This sequence joins TRBV7-8 and TRBJ1-1; D remains ambiguous. Germline CDR1 reads SGHVS; CDR2 reads FQNEAQ. The CDR3 is made up of 14 amino acids. The germline V and J ends were trimmed by 1 base and 6 bases, with 12 bases remaining between them. CDR3 in amino acids: CASSLGRLGAEAFF. CDR3 nucleotide sequence: TGTGCCAGCAGCTTAGGCAGGCTGGGAGCTGAAGCTTTCTTT.

V usage is TRBV15 and J usage is TRBJ2-1; D is possibly TRBD1 (7 bases). The V gene's germline CDR1 is LNHNV and CDR2 YYDKDF (reference sequence). With 6 bases removed from V and 0 bases from J, the gap between germline ends came to 12 bases. The CDR3 loop spans 15 amino acids. This CDR3 is CATRAGQNSYNEQFF. The CDR3 DNA reads TGTGCCACCAGGGCGGGACAGAACTCCTACAATGAGCAGTTCTTC.

V usage is TRBV6-1 and J usage is TRBJ1-6; 8 positions match TRBD1. Germline CDR1 and CDR2: MNHNS and SASEGT. The V segment lost 5 bases and the J segment 6 bases; nucleotides outside the gene matches: 3. This CDR3 spans 14 amino acids. CDR3 in amino acids: CASSLTGVNSPLHF. CDR3 coding DNA: TGTGCCAGCAGTTTGACAGGGGTTAATTCACCCCTCCACTTT.

This chain uses TRBV11-1 with TRBJ2-7, with 7 bases that match TRBD2. The CDR3 covers 12 residues. V was pared by 5 bases and J by 7 bases, with 5 bases of the junction left unmatched. The germline CDR1 and CDR2 sequences are SGHAT and FQDESV (reference sequence). The CDR3 bases are TGTGCCAGCAGCCCACGGGGGGATGAGCAGTACTTC. Translation gives CASSPRGDEQYF.

The CDR3 here is CASRRGYTF. The CDR3 nucleotides are TGTGCCAGCAGGCGGGGCTACACCTTC. The chain is built from TRBV2 and TRBJ1-2; D call uncertain. V was clipped by 6 bases and J by 8 bases, with 4 bases between them. Germline V gene data show CDR1 as SNHLY and CDR2 as FYNNEI. The CDR3 is 9 residues long.

The V call is TRBV14, the J call TRBJ2-5, with D unclear. Germline CDR1 is SGHDN and CDR2 is FVKESK. Deletions cut 1 base from V and 4 bases from J, with 16 bases between. The CDR3 consists of 16 residues. Written as DNA, the CDR3 is TGTGCCAGCAGCCAAGTTACTGTGGCGGTCCGAGAGACCCAGTACTTC. Protein product: CASSQVTVAVRETQYF.

The rearrangement uses TRBV7-3 and TRBJ2-7; TRBD2 is a possible D gene (6 bases). Germline lookup yields CDR1 SGHTA and CDR2 FQGTGA. There are 13 residues in the CDR3. The V and J ends lost 5 bases and 4 bases respectively, with 12 bases between them. For the CDR3, the DNA is TGTGCCAGCAGCCGCGGGAAGGATTACGAGCAGTACTTC. It is translated as CASSRGKDYEQYF. The complete variable domain, with remaining parts taken from reference TRBV7-3 and TRBJ2-7, reads GAGVSQTPSNKVTEKGKYVELRCDPISGHTALYWYRQSLGQGPEFLIYFQGTGAADDSGLPNDRFFAVRPEGSVSTLKIQRTERGDSAVYLCASSRGKDYEQYFGPGTRLTVT.

This clone has only a few counts. The chain recombines TRBV7-8 with TRBJ1-2; 10 nucleotides agree with TRBD1. Germline V gives CDR1 SGHVS, CDR2 FQNEAQ. Losses at the gene ends were 4 bases for V and 7 bases for J; bases not matched to a gene: 12. The CDR3 has 16 residues. CDR3 bases: TGTGCCAGCAGCTCGGGGACAGGGGAACTCCGGGGTGGCTACACCTTC. This codes for CASSSGTGELRGGYTF.